This T cell receptor (beta chain) was captured in a study of T cell repertoires in cytomegalovirus infection. Study-level background: CMV infection together with matching HLA type was indicated by public TCR beta signatures.

This clonotype was seen more than once but under ten times. Antigen specificity is unknown. In TCRdb, the reads were re-called with MiXCR into one record per CDR3 protein. The sample consists of roughly 640,000 distinct CDR3 sequences, about 24% of them appearing once. Study-level findings and limits: HLA-C-restricted CMV clonotypes gave the most frequent clonotype in two of eight donors. Summed public TCR beta family frequency identified CMV carriers bearing the relevant HLA.

The sequenced sample consisted of CD8+ T cells from PBMCs. The receptor was derived from a human donor in good health (CMV status not recorded). Some clones in this sample may be carry-over from other donors' samples.

This CDR3 reads CASSLVYRRLDTEAFF. In DNA form, the CDR3 reads TGTGCCAGCAGCTTAGTATATAGGAGATTGGACACTGAAGCTTTCTTT. The V call is TRBV11-2, the J call TRBJ1-1; no clear D. V shed 1 base and J shed 3 bases, with 15 bases lying between them. This CDR3 has 16 amino acids. CDR1 and CDR2 (germline): SGHAT, FQNNGV.